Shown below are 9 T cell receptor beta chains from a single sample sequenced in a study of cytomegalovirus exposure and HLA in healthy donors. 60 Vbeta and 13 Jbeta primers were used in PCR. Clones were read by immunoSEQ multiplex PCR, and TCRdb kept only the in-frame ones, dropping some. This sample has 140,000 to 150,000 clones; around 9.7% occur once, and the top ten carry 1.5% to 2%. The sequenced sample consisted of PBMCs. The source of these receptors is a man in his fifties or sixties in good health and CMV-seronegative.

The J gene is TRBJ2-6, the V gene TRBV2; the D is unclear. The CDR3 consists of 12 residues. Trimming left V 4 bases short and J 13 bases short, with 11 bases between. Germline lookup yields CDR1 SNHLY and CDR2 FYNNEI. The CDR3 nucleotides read TGTGCCAGCAGTGCTAGGTACGGGGTCCTGACTTTC. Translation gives CASSARYGVLTF.

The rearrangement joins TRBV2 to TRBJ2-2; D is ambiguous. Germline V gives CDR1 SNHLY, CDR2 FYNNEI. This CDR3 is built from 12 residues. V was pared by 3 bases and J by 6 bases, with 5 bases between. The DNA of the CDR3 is TGTGCCAGCAGTGATACGGCCGGGGAGCTGTTTTTT. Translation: CASSDTAGELFF.

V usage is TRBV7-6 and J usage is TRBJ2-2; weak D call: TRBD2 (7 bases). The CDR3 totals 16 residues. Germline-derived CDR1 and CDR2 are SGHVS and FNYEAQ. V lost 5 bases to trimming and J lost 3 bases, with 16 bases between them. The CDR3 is CASSHTEGGDTGELFF. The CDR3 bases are TGTGCCAGCAGCCATACTGAGGGGGGGGACACCGGGGAGCTGTTTTTT.

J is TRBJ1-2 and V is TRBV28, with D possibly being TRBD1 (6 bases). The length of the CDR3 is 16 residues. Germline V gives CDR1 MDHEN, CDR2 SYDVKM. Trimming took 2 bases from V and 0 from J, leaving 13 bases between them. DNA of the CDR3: TGTGCCAGCAGTTTAGCACAGGGACTAGCTAACTATGGCTACACCTTC. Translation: CASSLAQGLANYGYTF.

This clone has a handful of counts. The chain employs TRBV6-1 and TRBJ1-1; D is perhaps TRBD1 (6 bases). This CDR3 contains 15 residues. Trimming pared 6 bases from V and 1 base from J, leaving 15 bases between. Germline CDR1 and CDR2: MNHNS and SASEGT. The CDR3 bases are TGTGCCAGCAGGCCTTTCAGGGGAAAGAACACTGAAGCTTTCTTT. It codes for CASRPFRGKNTEAFF.

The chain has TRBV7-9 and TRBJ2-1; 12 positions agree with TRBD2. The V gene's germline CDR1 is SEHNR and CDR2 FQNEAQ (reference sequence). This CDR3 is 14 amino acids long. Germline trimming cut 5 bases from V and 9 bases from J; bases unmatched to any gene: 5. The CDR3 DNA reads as TGTGCCAGCAGCCGACTAGCGGGAGTGGGTGAGCAGTTCTTC. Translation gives CASSRLAGVGEQFF. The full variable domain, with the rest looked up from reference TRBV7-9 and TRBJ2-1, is DTGVSQNPRHKITKRGQNVTFRCDPISEHNRLYWYRQTLGQGPEFLTYFQNEAQLEKSRLLSDRFSAERPKGSFSTLEIQRTEQGDSAMYLCASSRLAGVGEQFFGPGTRLTVL.

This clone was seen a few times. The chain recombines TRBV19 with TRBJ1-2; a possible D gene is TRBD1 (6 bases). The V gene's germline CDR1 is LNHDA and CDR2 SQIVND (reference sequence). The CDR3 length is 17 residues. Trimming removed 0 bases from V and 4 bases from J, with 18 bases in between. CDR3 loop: CASSIDKPLQGIYGYTF. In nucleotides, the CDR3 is TGTGCCAGTAGTATAGATAAACCATTGCAGGGGATCTATGGCTACACCTTC.

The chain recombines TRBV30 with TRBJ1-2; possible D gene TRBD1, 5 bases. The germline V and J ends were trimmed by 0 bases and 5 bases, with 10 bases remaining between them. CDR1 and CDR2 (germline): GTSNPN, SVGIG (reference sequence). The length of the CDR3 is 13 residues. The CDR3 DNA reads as TGTGCCTGGAGTGTAGGGGAATGGTATGGCTACACCTTC. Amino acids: CAWSVGEWYGYTF.

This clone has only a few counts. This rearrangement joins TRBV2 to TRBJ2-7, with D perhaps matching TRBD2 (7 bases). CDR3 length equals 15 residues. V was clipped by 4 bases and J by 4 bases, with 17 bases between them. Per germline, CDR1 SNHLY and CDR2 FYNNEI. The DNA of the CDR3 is TGTGCCAGCAGTGTTTTCGCGGGGGCGGGGTACGAGCAGTACTTC. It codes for CASSVFAGAGYEQYF.